This T cell receptor beta chain came from a study of cytomegalovirus exposure and HLA in healthy donors. The PCR ran on 60 Vbeta and 13 Jbeta primers. Assay: immunoSEQ multiplex PCR; the TCRdb copy retains only in-frame clones and omits some. The table shows about 230,000 clones, with about 83% occurring only once. V lost 1 base, J lost 5 bases, and 13 bases lay in between. This CDR3 spans 14 amino acids. CDR1 is SGHRS and CDR2 is YFSETQ in the germline V gene. The genes are TRBV5-1 and TRBJ2-7, with D possibly TRBD1 on 5 matching bases. Sequences were obtained from PBMCs. The source of this sequence is a human donor in good health. The CDR3 nucleotides read TGCGCCAGCAGCTTGAACGCCAGGGCCCACGAGCAGTACTTC. It is translated as CASSLNARAHEQYF.